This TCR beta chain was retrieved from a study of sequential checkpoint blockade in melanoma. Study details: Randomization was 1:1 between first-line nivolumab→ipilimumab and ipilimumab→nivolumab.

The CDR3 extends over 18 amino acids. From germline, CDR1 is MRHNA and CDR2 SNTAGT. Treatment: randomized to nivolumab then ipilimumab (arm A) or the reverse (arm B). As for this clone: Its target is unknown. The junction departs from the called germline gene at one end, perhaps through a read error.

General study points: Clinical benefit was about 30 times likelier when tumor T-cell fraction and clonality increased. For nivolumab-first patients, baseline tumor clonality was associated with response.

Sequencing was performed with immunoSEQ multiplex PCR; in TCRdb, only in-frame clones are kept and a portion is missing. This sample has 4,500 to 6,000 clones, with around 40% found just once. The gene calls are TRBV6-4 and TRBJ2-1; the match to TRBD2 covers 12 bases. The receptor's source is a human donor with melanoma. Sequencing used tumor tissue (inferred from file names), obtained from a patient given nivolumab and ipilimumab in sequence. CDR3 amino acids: CASSYSRLAGVLNNEQFF. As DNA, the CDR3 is TGTGCCAGCAGTTACTCGAGACTAGCGGGAGTCTTGAACAATGAGCAGTTCTTC.